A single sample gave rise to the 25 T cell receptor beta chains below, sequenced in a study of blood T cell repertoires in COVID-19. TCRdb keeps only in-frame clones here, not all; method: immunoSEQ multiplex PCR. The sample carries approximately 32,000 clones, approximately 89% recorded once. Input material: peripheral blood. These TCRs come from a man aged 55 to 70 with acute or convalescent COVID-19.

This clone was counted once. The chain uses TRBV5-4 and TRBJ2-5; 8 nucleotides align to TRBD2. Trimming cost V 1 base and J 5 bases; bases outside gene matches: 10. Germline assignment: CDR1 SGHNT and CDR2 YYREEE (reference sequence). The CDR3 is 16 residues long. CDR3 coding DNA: TGTGCCAGCAGCTTGAGGCGGGGGGCGTATGGGGAGACCCAGTACTTC. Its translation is CASSLRRGAYGETQYF. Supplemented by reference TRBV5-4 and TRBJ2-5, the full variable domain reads ETGVTQSPTHLIKTRGQQVTLRCSSQSGHNTVSWYQQALGQGPQFIFQYYREEENGRGNFPPRFSGLQFPNYSSELNVNALELDDSALYLCASSLRRGAYGETQYFGPGTRLLVL.

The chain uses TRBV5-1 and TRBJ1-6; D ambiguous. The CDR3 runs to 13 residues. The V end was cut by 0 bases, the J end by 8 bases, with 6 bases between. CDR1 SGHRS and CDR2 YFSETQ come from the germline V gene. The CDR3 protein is CASSLGRDSPLHF. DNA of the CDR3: TGCGCCAGCAGCTTGGGACGGGATTCACCCCTCCACTTT. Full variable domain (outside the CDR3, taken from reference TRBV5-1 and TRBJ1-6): KAGVTQTPRYLIKTRGQQVTLSCSPISGHRSVSWYQQTPGQGLQFLFEYFSETQRNKGNFPGRFSGRQFSNSRSEMNVSTLELGDSALYLCASSLGRDSPLHFGNGTRLTVT.

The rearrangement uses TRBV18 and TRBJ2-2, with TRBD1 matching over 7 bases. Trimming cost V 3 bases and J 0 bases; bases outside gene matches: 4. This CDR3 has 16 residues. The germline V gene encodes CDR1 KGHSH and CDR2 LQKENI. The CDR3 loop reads CASSPGQFANTGELFF. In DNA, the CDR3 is TGTGCCAGCTCACCGGGACAGTTCGCGAACACCGGGGAGCTGTTTTTT.

CDR3 coding DNA: TGTGCCAGCAGTGTCGACGGGAGCTCCTACGAGCAGTACGTC. It encodes CASSVDGSSYEQYV. The chain combines TRBV25-1 with TRBJ2-7; maybe TRBD2 (6 bases). The germline V and J ends were trimmed by 4 bases and 0 bases, with 10 bases remaining between them. Germline CDR1 is MGHDK and CDR2 is SYGVNS. The CDR3 sequence is 14 residues long.

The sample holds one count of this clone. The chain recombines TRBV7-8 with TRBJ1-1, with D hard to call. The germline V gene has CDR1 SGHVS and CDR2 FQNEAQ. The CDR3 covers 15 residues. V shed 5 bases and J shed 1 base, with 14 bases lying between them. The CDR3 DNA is TGTGCCAGCAGCCCAACCGGGTTTGCGAACACTGAAGCTTTCTTT. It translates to CASSPTGFANTEAFF.

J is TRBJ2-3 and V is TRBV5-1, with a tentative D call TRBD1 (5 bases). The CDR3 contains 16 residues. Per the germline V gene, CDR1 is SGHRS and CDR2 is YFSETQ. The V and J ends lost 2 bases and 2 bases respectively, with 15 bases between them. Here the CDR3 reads CASSFGAPLPTDTQYF. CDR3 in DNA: TGCGCCAGCAGCTTTGGGGCGCCCCTCCCCACAGATACGCAGTATTTT.

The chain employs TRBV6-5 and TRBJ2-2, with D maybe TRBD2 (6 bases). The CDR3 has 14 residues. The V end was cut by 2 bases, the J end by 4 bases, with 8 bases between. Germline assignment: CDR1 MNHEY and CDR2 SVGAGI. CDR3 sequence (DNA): TGTGCCAGCAGTTACGGGAGGTCCACCGGGGAGCTGTTTTTT. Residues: CASSYGRSTGELFF.

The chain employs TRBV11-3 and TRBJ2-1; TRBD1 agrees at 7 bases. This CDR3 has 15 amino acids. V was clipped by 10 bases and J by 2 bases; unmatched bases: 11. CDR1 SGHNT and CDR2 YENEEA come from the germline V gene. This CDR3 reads CATSVQQGTYNEQFF. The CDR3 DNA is TGTGCCACAAGCGTCCAACAGGGGACCTACAATGAGCAGTTCTTC. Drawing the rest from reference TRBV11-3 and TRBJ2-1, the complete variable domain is EAGVVQSPRYKIIEKKQPVAFWCNPISGHNTLYWYLQNLGQGPELLIRYENEEAVDDSQLPKDRFSAERLKGVDSTLKIQPAELGDSAVYLCATSVQQGTYNEQFFGPGTRLTVL.

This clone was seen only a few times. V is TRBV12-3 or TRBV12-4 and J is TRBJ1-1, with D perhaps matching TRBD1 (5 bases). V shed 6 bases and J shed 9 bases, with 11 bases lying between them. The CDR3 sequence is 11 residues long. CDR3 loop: CASRGREKAFF. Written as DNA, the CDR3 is TGTGCCAGCAGGGGGCGGGAAAAAGCTTTCTTT.

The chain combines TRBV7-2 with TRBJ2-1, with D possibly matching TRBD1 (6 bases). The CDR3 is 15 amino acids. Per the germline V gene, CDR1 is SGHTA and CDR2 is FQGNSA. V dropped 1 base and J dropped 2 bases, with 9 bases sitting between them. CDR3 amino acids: CASSLEAGAYNEQFF. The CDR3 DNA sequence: TGTGCCAGCAGCTTAGAGGCAGGGGCCTACAATGAGCAGTTCTTC.

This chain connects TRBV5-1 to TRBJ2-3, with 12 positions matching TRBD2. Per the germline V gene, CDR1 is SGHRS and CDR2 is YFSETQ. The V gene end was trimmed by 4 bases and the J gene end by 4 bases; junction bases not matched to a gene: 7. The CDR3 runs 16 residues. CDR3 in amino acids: CASSPTGLAGPDTQYF. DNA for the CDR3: TGCGCCAGCAGCCCGACGGGACTAGCGGGCCCAGATACGCAGTATTTT.

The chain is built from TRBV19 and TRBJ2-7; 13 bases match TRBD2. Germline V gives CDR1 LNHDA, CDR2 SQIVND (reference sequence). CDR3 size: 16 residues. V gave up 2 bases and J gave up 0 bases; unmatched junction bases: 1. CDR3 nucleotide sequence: TGTGCCAGTAGTATAAGGACTAGCGGGAGCTCCTACGAGCAGTACTTC. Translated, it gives CASSIRTSGSSYEQYF.

The CDR3 nucleotides read TGTGCCAGCAGCCAATTTTTTAACAGACTAAGCTATGGCTACACCTTC. Encoded protein: CASSQFFNRLSYGYTF. This rearrangement joins TRBV3-1 (or the pseudogene TRBV3-2) to TRBJ1-2, with D uncertain. The CDR3 has 16 residues. V was shortened by 2 bases and J by 4 bases, with 17 bases between the two germline ends. Germline-derived CDR1 and CDR2 are LGHDT and YNNKEL (reference sequence).

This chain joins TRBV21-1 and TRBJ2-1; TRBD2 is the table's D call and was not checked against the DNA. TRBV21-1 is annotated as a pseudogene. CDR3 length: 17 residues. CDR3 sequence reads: CASTPTGGGPPRNEQFF. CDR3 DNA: TGTGCCAGCACCCCTACGGGGGGGGGACCCCCGAGGAATGAGCAGTTCTTC.

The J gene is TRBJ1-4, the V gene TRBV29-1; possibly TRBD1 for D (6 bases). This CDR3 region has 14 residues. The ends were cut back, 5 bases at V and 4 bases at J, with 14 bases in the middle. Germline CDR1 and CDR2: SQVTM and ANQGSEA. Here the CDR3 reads CSVSRGQINEKLFF. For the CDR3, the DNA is TGCAGCGTTTCCCGTGGACAGATTAATGAAAAACTGTTTTTT.

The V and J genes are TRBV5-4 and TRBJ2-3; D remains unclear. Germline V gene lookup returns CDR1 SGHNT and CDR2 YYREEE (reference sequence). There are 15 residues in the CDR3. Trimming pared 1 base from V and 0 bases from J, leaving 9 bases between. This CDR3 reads CASSLRSSSTDTQYF. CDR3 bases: TGTGCCAGCAGCTTGAGGAGTTCTAGCACAGATACGCAGTATTTT.

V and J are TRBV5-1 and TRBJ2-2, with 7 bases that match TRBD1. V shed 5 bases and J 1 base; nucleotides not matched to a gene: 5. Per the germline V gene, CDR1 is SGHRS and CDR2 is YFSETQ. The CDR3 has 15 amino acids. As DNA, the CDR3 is TGCGCCAGCAGACCCGGGACAGAGAACACCGGGGAGCTGTTTTTT. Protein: CASRPGTENTGELFF.

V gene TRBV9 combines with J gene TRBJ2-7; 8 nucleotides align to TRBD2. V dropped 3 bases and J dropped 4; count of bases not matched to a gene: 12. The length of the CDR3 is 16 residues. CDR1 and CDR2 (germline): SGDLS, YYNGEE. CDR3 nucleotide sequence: TGTGCCAGCAGCGCTCGGGAGGGTAGCGGGTTTTACGAGCAGTACTTC. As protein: CASSAREGSGFYEQYF.

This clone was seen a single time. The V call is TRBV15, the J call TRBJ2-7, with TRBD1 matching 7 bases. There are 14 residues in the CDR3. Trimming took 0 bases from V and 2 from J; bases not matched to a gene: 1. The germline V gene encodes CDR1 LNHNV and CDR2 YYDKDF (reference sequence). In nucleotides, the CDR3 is TGTGCCACCAGCAGAGAGGGACAGCCCTACGAGCAGTACTTC. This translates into CATSREGQPYEQYF.

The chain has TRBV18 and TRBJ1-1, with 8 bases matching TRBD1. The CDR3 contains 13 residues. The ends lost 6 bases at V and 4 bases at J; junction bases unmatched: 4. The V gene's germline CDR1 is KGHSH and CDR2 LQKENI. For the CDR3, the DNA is TGTGCCAGCTCGCCGGGGACAGGCACTGAAGCTTTCTTT. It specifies CASSPGTGTEAFF.

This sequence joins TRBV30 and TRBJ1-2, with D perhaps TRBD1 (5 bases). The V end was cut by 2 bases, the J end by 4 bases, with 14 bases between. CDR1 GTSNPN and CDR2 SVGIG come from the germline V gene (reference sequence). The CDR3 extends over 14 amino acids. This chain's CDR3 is CAWSRRGSFYGYTF. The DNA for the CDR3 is TGTGCCTGGAGTCGTAGGGGATCCTTCTATGGCTACACCTTC.

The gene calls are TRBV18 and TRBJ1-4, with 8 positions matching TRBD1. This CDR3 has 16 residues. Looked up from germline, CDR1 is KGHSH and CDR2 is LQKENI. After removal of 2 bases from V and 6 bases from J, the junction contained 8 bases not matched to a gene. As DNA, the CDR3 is TGTGCCAGCTCACCATCGTGGCAGGGGGCGTATGAAAAACTGTTTTTT. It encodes CASSPSWQGAYEKLFF.

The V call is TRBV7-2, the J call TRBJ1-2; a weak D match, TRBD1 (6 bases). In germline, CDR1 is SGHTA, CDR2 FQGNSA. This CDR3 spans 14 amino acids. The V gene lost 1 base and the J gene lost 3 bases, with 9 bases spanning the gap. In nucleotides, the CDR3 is TGTGCCAGCAGCTTAGTGGGGGCTGACTATGGCTACACCTTC. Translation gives CASSLVGADYGYTF.

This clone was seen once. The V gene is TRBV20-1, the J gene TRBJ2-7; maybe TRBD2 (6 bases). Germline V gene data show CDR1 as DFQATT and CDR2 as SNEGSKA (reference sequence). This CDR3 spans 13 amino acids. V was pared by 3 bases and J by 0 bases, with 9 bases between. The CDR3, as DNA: TGCAGTGCTAGTAGCGGTTTCTCCTACGAGCAGTACTTC. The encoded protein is CSASSGFSYEQYF.

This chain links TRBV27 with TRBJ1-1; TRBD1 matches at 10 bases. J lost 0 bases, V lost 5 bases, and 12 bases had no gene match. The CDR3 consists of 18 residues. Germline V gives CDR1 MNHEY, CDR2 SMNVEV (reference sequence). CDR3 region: CASSPLLGQGSMNTEAFF. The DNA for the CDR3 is TGTGCCAGCAGTCCCCTTCTGGGACAGGGGTCTATGAACACTGAAGCTTTCTTT.